This T cell receptor (beta chain) was found in a study of blood T cell repertoires in COVID-19. The overall study: From T cells, B-cell-depleted T cells, or PBMCs came the material, which was cDNA or gDNA.

Trimming stripped 7 bases from V and 2 bases from J, with 12 bases between. CDR1 is SGHRS and CDR2 is YFSETQ in the germline V gene. The CDR3 spans 13 residues. Per the authors' pipeline: Estimation of nucleated cell counts relied on the amplification of reference gene primers. Profiled with immunoSEQ multiplex PCR; TCRdb holds only in-frame clones, not every one. The DNA gave D and trimming, while V, J and clone size come from that table. In the table there are about 290,000 clones, roughly 91% of which are singletons. The chain couples TRBV5-1 to TRBJ1-2; D might be TRBD1 (6 bases). Specimen: peripheral blood. This sequence was found in a woman aged 25 to 45 with COVID-19, enrolled during active disease. The CDR3 DNA reads as TGCGCCAGCGGGGGACAAAGAAACTATGGCTACACCTTC. It translates to CASGGQRNYGYTF.